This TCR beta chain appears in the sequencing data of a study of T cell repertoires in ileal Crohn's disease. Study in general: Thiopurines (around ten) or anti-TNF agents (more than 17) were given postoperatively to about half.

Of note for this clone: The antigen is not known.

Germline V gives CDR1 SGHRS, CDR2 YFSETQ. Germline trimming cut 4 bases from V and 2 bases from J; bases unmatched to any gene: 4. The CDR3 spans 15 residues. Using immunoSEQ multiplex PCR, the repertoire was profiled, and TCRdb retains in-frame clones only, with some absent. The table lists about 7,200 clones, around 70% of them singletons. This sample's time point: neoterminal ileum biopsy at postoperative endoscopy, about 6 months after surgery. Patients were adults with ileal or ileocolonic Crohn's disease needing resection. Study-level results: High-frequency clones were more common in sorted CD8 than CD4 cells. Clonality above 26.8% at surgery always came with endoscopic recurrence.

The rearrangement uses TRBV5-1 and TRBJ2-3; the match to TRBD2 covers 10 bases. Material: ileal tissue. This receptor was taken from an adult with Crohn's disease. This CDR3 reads CASSQTSGVTDTQYF. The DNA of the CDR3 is TGCGCCAGCAGCCAAACTAGCGGGGTCACAGATACGCAGTATTTT.